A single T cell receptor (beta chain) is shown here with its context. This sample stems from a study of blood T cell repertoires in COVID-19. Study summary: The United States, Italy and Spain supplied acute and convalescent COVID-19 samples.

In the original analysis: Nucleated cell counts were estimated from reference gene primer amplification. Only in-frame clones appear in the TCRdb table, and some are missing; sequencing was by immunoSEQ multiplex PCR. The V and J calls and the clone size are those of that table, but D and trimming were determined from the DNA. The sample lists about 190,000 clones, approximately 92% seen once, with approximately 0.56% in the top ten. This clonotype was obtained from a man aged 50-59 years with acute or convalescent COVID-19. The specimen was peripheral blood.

The chain's CDR3 is CAISDVRGETQYF. CDR3 nucleotide sequence: TGTGCCATCAGTGACGTCAGGGGAGAGACCCAGTACTTC. The rearrangement joins TRBV10-3 to TRBJ2-5, with D perhaps matching TRBD1 (6 bases). Trimming stripped 3 bases from V and 4 bases from J, with 9 bases between. Germline lookup yields CDR1 ENHRY and CDR2 SYGVKD. The CDR3 has 13 residues.